This TCR beta chain was recorded in a study of CD8+ T cells in alopecia areata. Study overall: Each day, treated patients took oral tofacitinib twice, at 5 to 10 mg per dose. Study results and caveats: When scalp samples are sequenced, resident alphabeta T cells of normal skin are also captured. Many expanded lesional clones remained in scalp and blood on tofacitinib. The link between baseline CD8+ expansion and response remains uncertain with one nonresponder.

Concerning this clone: Its antigen is currently unknown.

V was clipped by 3 bases and J by 4 bases, with 22 bases between them. The CDR3 length is 16 residues. Per germline, CDR1 SQVTM and CDR2 ANQGSEA. Treatment noted: oral pan-JAK inhibitor, 5-10 mg twice daily. cDNA prepared by RNA extraction and subsequent reverse transcription served as the template for sequencing. Sequenced by immunoSEQ multiplex PCR; TCRdb stores in-frame clones only, minus some. The sample carries some 170,000 clones, about 61% recorded once. The chain combines TRBV29-1 with TRBJ2-7; the D gene is possibly TRBD1 (5 bases). Source: CD4+ T cells sorted from blood, taken at approximately week 56, from a patient treated with tofacitinib. This clonotype originated in a human donor with alopecia areata. The DNA of the CDR3 is TGCAGCGTTGAGGTCCCCGGCCAGGGAATTTCTTACGAGCAGTACTTC. Protein: CSVEVPGQGISYEQYF.